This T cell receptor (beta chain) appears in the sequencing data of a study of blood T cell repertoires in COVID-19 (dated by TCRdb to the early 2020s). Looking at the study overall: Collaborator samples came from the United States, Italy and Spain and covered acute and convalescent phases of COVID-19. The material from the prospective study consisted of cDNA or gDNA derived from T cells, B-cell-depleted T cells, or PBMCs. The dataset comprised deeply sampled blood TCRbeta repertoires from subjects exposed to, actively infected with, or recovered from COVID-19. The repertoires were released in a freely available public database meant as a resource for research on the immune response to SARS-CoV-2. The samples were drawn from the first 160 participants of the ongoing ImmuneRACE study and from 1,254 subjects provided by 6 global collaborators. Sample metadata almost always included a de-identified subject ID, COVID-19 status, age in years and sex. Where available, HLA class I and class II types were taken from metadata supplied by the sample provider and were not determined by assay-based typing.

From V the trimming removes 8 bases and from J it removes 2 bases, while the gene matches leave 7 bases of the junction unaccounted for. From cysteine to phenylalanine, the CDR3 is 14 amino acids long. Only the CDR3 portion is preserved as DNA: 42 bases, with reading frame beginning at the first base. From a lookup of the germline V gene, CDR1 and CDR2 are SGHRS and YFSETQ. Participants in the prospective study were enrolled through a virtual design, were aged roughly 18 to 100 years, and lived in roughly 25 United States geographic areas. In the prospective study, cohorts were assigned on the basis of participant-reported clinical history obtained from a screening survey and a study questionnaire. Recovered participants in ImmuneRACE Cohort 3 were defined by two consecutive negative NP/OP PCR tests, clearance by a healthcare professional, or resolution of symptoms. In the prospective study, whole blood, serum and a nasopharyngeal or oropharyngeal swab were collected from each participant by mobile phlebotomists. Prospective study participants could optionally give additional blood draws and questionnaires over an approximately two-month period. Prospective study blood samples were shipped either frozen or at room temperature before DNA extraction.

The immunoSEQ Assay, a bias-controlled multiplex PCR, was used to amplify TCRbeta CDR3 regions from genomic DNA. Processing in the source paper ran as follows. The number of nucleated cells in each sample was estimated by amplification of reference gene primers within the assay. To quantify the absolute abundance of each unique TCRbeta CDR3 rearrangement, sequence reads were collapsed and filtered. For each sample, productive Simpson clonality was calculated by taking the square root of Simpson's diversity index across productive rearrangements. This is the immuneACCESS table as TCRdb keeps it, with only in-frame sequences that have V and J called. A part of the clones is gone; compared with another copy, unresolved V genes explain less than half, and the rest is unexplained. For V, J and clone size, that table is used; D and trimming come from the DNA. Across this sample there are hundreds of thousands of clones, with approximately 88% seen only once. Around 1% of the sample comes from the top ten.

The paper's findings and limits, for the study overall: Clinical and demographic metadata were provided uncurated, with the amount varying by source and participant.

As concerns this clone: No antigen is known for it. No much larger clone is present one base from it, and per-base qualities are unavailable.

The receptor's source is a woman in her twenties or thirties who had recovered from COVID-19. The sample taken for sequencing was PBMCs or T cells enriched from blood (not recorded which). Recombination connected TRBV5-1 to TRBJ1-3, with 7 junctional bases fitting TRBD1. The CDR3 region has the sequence CARGNTGAGNTIYF. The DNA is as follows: TGCGCCAGAGGTAACACAGGGGCTGGAAACACCATATATTTT.